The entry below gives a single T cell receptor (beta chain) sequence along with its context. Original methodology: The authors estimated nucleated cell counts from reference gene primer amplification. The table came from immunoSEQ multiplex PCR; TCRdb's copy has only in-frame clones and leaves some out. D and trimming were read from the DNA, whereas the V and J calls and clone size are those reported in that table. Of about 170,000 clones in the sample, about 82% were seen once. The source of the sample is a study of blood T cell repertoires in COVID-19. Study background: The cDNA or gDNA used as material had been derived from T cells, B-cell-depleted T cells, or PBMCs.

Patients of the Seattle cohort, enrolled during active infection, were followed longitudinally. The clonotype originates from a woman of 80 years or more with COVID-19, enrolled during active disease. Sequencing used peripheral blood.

As DNA, the CDR3 is TGTGCCAGCAGCCGGGACTCCGGGGGTAATGAGCAGTTCTTC. It specifies CASSRDSGGNEQFF. J is TRBJ2-1 and V is TRBV7-9, with D perhaps matching TRBD2 (6 bases). The ends were cut back, 5 bases at V and 7 bases at J, with 15 bases in the middle. Germline CDR1 and CDR2: SEHNR and FQNEAQ (reference sequence). There are 14 residues in the CDR3.